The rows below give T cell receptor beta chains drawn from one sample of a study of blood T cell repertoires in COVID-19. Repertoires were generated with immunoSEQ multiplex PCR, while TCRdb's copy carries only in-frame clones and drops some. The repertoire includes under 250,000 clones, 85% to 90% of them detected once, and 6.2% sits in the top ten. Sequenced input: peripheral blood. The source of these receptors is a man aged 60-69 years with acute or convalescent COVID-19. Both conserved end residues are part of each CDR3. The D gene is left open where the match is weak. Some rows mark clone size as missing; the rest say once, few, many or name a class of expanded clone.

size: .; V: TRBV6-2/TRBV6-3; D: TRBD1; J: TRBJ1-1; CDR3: CASSYSPYTGELGAFF; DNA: TGTGCCAGCAGTTACTCTCCTTACACAGGGGAGTTAGGAGCTTTCTTT
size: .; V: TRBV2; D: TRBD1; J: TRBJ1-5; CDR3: CASRDLQGDQPQHF; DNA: TGTGCCAGCAGGGACCTTCAGGGGGATCAGCCCCAGCATTTT
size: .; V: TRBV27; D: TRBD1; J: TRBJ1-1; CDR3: CASRVLYRGSEDTEAFF; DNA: TGTGCCTCCCGGGTTTTGTACAGGGGGTCGGAGGACACTGAAGCTTTCTTT
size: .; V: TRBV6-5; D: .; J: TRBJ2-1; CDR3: CASGRTDNEQFF; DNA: TGTGCCAGCGGGAGAACGGACAATGAGCAGTTCTTC
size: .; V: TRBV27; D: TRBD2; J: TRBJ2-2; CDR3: CASSTRLASRTGELFF; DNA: TGTGCCAGCAGTACACGACTAGCGAGCCGCACCGGGGAGCTGTTTTTT
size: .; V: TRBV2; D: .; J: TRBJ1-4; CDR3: CASTLQAVFGRTNEKLFF; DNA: TGTGCCAGCACCCTCCAGGCAGTTTTTGGTCGAACTAATGAAAAACTGTTTTTT
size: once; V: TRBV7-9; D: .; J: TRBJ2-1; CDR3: CASSSVLANNEQFF; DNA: TGTGCCAGCAGCTCGGTTCTAGCGAACAATGAGCAGTTCTTC
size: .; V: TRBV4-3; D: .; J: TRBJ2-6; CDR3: CASSPPGSASGANVLTF; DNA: TGCGCCAGCAGCCCCCCAGGGTCGGCCTCTGGGGCCAACGTCCTGACTTTC
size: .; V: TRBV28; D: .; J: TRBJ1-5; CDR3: CASSLTQDQPQHF; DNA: TGTGCCAGCAGTTTAACTCAGGATCAGCCCCAGCATTTT
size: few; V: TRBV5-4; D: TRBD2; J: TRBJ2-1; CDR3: CASSPQTSGRDEQFF; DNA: TGTGCCAGCAGCCCGCAGACTAGCGGGAGGGATGAGCAGTTCTTC
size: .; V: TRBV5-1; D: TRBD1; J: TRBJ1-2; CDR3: CASSSRGLNYGYTF; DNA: TGCGCCAGCAGTTCCAGGGGGCTCAACTATGGCTACACCTTC
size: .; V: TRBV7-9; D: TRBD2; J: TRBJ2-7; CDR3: CASSQSSGYEQYF; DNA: TGTGCCAGCAGCCAATCTAGCGGCTACGAGCAGTACTTC
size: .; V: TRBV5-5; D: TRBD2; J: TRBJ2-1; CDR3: CASSLGTTNSPNEQFF; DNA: TGTGCCAGCAGTCTCGGGACTACCAATTCACCGAATGAGCAGTTCTTC
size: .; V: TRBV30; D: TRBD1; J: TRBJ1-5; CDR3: CAWSAGGLQGPQHF; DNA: TGTGCCTGGAGTGCAGGGGGGCTCCAGGGGCCCCAGCATTTT
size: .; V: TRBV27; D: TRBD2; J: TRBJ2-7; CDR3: CASSPRGSGSNEQYF; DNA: TGTGCCAGCAGTCCGAGAGGTAGCGGGAGTAACGAGCAGTACTTC
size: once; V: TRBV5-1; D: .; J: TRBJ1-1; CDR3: CASSLEGRDGSEAFF; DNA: TGCGCCAGCAGCTTGGAGGGGCGAGACGGGAGTGAAGCTTTCTTT
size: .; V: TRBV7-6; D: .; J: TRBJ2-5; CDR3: CASSLYDRGGGETQYF; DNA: TGTGCCAGCAGCTTATACGACAGGGGAGGGGGCGAGACCCAGTACTTC
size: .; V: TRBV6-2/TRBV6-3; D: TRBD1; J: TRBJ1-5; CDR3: CASSRQGIQPQHF; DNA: TGTGCCAGCAGTCGACAGGGCATTCAGCCCCAGCATTTT
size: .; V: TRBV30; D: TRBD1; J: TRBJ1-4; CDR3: CAWSGTGGEKLFF; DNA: TGTGCCTGGAGTGGGACAGGGGGCGAAAAACTGTTTTTT
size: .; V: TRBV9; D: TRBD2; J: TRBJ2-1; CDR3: CASSVALAGGSYNEQFF; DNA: TGTGCCAGCAGCGTAGCTCTAGCGGGCGGCTCCTACAATGAGCAGTTCTTC
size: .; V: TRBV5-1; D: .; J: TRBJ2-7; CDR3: CASSFQGNYEQYF; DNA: TGCGCCAGCAGCTTCCAGGGGAACTACGAGCAGTACTTC
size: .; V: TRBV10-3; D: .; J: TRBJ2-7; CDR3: CAISGGALSYEQYF; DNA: TGTGCCATCAGTGGTGGGGCCTTGTCCTACGAGCAGTACTTC
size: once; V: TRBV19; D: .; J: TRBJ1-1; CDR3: CASSSTEAFF; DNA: TGTGCCAGTAGTTCGACTGAAGCTTTCTTT
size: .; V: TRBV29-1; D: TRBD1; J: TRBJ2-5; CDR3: CSVVGTGQETQYF; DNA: TGCAGCGTTGTAGGGACAGGTCAAGAGACCCAGTACTTC
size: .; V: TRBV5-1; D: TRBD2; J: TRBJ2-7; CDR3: CASSLVLAGAYEQYF; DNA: TGCGCCAGCAGCTTGGTATTAGCGGGGGCCTACGAGCAGTACTTC
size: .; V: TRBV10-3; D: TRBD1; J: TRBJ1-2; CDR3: CAITEDRVEGYTF; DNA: TGTGCCATCACAGAGGACAGGGTAGAAGGCTACACCTTC